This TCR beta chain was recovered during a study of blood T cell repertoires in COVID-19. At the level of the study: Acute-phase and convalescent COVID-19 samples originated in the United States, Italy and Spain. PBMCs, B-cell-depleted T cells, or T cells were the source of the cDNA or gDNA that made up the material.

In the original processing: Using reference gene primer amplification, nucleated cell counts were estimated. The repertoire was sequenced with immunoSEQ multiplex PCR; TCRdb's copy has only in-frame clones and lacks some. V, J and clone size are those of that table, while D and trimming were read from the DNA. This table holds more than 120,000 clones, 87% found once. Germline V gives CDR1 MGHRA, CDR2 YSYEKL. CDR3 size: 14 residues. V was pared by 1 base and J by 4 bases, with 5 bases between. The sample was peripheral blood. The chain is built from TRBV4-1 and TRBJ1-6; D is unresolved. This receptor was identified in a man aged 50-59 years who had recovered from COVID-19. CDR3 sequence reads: CASSQVEYNSPLHF. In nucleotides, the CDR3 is TGCGCCAGCAGCCAAGTTGAGTATAATTCACCCCTCCACTTT.